Sequencing of this T cell receptor beta chain was carried out in a study of response to subunit inactivated influenza vaccine. TCRdb fed the RT-PCR reads into MiXCR, producing one record per CDR3 protein. This table has under 750,000 distinct CDR3 sequences, approximately 12% appearing once. In this sample, this clonotype turned up many times. Its antigen is still unknown. Trimming took off 11 bases at V and 11 bases at J, with 18 bases between the two ends. CDR3 length equals 11 residues. Study observations and caveats: T cells newly recruited by each seasonal influenza vaccination are few, the authors suggested.

This chain links TRBV12-3 or TRBV12-4 with TRBJ2-5; tentatively, D is TRBD1 (5 bases). The source was PBMCs from blood, collected on the day of vaccination. This clonotype originated in a man in his fifties or sixties who received an inactivated influenza vaccine. CDR3 region: CAAAKEGAQYF. The CDR3 region has the DNA TGTGCCGCTGCGAAAGAAGGGGCTCAGTACTTC.